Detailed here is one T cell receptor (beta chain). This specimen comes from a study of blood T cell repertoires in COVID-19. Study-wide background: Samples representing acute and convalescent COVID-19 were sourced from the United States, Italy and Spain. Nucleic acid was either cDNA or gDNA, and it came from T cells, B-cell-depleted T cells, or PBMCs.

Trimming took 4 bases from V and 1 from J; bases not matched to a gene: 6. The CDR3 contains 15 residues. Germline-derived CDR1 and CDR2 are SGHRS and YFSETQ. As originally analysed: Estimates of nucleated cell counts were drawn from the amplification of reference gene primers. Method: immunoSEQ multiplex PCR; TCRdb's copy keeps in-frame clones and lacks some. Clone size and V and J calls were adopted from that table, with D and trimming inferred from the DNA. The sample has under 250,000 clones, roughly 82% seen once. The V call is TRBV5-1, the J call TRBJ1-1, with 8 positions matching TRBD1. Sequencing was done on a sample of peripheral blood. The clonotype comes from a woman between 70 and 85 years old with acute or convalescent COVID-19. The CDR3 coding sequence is TGCGCCAGCAGCCTGGGACAGGTCCCGAACACTGAAGCTTTCTTT. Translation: CASSLGQVPNTEAFF.